The clone carrying this TCR beta chain has only a few counts. No antigen is known for it. Full-length variable regions came from constant-region reverse primers plus semi-nested Nested Universal Primer A PCR. MiXCR, applied by TCRdb to the 5' RACE reads, yields one record per CDR3 protein. Among 45,000 to 55,000 distinct CDR3 sequences listed, about 24% were seen once. This CDR3 is built from 17 residues. V was trimmed by 5 bases and J by 4 bases, leaving 24 bases between them. Germline lookup yields CDR1 SGHRS and CDR2 YFSETQ. Study outcomes and limitations: Tumor memory CD4+ T cell TCR gene usage was found to cluster with blood and lymph node memory CD4+ cells and with lymph node naive CD4+ cells.

The sequence derives from a female donor with breast cancer. Sequencing was performed on tumor-infiltrating naive CD4+ T cells sorted from the breast tumor. Subset denoted: naive CD4+ T cells, CD4+CD45RA+CD25-. The chain has TRBV5-1 and TRBJ2-5; D is possibly TRBD2 (6 bases). The CDR3, as DNA: TGCGCCAGCAGACCCGACGGGGGAGGCGTAGGTGTAGAGACCCAGTACTTC. Its translation: CASRPDGGGVGVETQYF.